Shown below are 21 T cell receptor beta chains from a single sample sequenced in a study of T cells after yellow fever vaccination. TCRdb reprocessed the 5' RACE reads with MiXCR, giving one entry per CDR3 protein. The sample yields about 320,000 distinct CDR3 sequences, over 3.5% seen once. The source material was PBMCs, sampled 15 days after the yellow fever booster vaccination. All receptors derive from a man aged 18 to 35 who received the YFV17D yellow fever vaccine.

Of note for this clonotype: The junction departs from the called germline gene at one end, perhaps through a read error. The rearrangement uses TRBV11-2 and TRBJ2-7; 7 bases are a match to TRBD1. CDR1 is SGHAT and CDR2 is FQNNGV in the germline V gene. This CDR3 has 13 residues. The CDR3 DNA reads as TGTGCCTGCAGCCGAGACAGGGTCCACGAGCAGTACTTC. It translates to CACSRDRVHEQYF.

This clonotype has just a few counts. Here the CDR3 DNA reads TGCGCCAGCAGCCAAGGCTCGGGGTCATCTTGGACTGAAGCTTTCTTT. It yields the protein CASSQGSGSSWTEAFF. The chain has TRBV4-3 and TRBJ1-1; D gene uncertain. With 1 base removed from V and 5 bases from J, the gap between germline ends came to 17 bases. Germline CDR1 LGHNA, CDR2 YSLEER. CDR3 length: 16 amino acids.

This clonotype was observed many times. The chain has TRBV10-3 and TRBJ2-5; D may correspond to TRBD1 or TRBD2 (5 bases each). This CDR3 has 14 residues. V lost 4 bases to trimming and J lost 5 bases, with 14 bases between them. The germline V gene encodes CDR1 ENHRY and CDR2 SYGVKD. The DNA for the CDR3 is TGTGCCATCAGTGGAACCGGGGCTAGGGAGACCCAGTACTTC. Amino acid sequence: CAISGTGARETQYF.

The J gene is TRBJ2-3, the V gene TRBV20-1, with D perhaps matching TRBD1 or TRBD2 (5 bases each). Germline CDR1 is DFQATT and CDR2 is SNEGSKA (reference sequence). The CDR3 totals 13 residues. Trimming removed 3 bases at V and 6 bases at J, with 13 bases between. CDR3: CSARRGASDTQYF. The CDR3 DNA is TGCAGTGCTAGGAGGGGCGCATCGGATACGCAGTATTTT.

The chain employs TRBV5-1 and TRBJ1-1, with TRBD1 as a possible D gene (6 bases). Trimming removed 0 bases from V and 7 bases from J, with 13 bases in between. The CDR3 has 14 residues. In germline, CDR1 is SGHRS, CDR2 YFSETQ. The CDR3 DNA follows: TGCGCCAGCAGCTTGGGGCACAGGGAGGGTGAAGCTTTCTTT. It yields the protein CASSLGHREGEAFF.

The chain combines TRBV5-1 with TRBJ2-7; D is uncertain. The germline V gene has CDR1 SGHRS and CDR2 YFSETQ. The V and J ends lost 0 bases and 4 bases respectively, with 8 bases between them. The CDR3 loop spans 13 amino acids. This chain's CDR3 is CASSLEGQYEQYV. The CDR3 DNA reads TGCGCCAGCAGCTTGGAGGGTCAGTACGAGCAGTACGTC.

This clonotype was seen repeatedly, ten times or more. The V and J genes are TRBV7-9 and TRBJ2-1; D is unclear. Trimming cost V 1 base and J 0 bases, with 10 bases left between them. This CDR3 has 16 amino acids. Germline CDR1 is SEHNR and CDR2 is FQNEAQ (reference sequence). CDR3 nucleotide sequence: TGTGCCAGCAGCTTAGTCAGCCTTGCCTCCTACAATGAGCAGTTCTTC. Translated: CASSLVSLASYNEQFF.

This clonotype showed up just a few times. This chain connects TRBV9 to TRBJ2-5; 10 bases align to TRBD2. The CDR3 loop spans 16 amino acids. Per the germline V gene, CDR1 is SGDLS and CDR2 is YYNGEE. V lost 0 bases to trimming and J lost 5 bases; unmatched junction nucleotides: 7. The CDR3 DNA reads TGTGCCAGCAGCGTAGGTCAGCGGGGGGGCCGGGAGACCCAGTACTTC. It encodes CASSVGQRGGRETQYF.

The rearrangement links TRBV6-5 to TRBJ1-4; D perhaps matches TRBD1 (6 bases). Germline V gene lookup returns CDR1 MNHEY and CDR2 SVGAGI. The CDR3 consists of 14 residues. The ends were cut back, 6 bases at V and 6 bases at J, with 14 bases in the middle. The CDR3 nucleotides read TGTGCCAGCAGCTCGGGACAATCCCATGAAAAACTGTTTTTT. This encodes CASSSGQSHEKLFF.

This clonotype was observed many times. The rearrangement joins TRBV6-5 to TRBJ2-5; 7 nucleotides match TRBD2. The CDR3 loop spans 13 amino acids. Per the germline V gene, CDR1 is MNHEY and CDR2 is SVGAGI. The V segment lost 5 bases and the J segment 5 bases; nucleotides outside the gene matches: 5. The CDR3 bases are TGTGCCAGCAGTAGAGGGAGGGAGGAGACCCAGTACTTC. It encodes CASSRGREETQYF.

CDR3 nucleotides: TGTGCCAGCATCAAAAGCAGGGGAGCGGGGAGCTCCTATAATTCACCCCTCCACTTT. Its translation: CASIKSRGAGSSYNSPLHF. The chain joins TRBV9 to TRBJ1-6, with D possibly being TRBD1 (6 bases). Deletions cut 6 bases from V and 0 bases from J, with 22 bases between. The CDR3 totals 19 residues. Looked up from germline, CDR1 is SGDLS and CDR2 is YYNGEE.

This clonotype was counted at least ten times. V is TRBV29-1 and J is TRBJ2-1; D may be TRBD1 (6 bases). The CDR3 extends over 13 amino acids. V was shortened by 4 bases and J by 6 bases, with 13 bases between the two germline ends. The germline CDR1 and CDR2 sequences are SQVTM and ANQGSEA. In DNA, the CDR3 is TGCAGCGTTGGACAGGCTCTCCGCAATGAGCAGTTCTTC. Translated, it gives CSVGQALRNEQFF.

The CDR3 region is CASQDQVNNEQFF. In DNA form, the CDR3 reads TGCGCCAGCCAGGACCAAGTAAACAATGAGCAGTTCTTC. The chain uses TRBV5-1 and TRBJ2-1; D not certain. V was clipped by 7 bases and J by 5 bases, with 13 bases between them. Germline CDR1 and CDR2: SGHRS and YFSETQ. The CDR3 covers 13 residues. The full variable domain, with the rest looked up from reference TRBV5-1 and TRBJ2-1, is KAGVTQTPRYLIKTRGQQVTLSCSPISGHRSVSWYQQTPGQGLQFLFEYFSETQRNKGNFPGRFSGRQFSNSRSEMNVSTLELGDSALYLCASQDQVNNEQFFGPGTRLTVL.

This clonotype was recorded a few times. This rearrangement joins TRBV10-3 to TRBJ2-2, with 8 bases lining up with TRBD1. The junction had 13 bases not matched to a gene; V was cut back by 10 bases and J by 6 bases. Germline V CDR1 and CDR2: ENHRY, SYGVKD. CDR3 length: 15 amino acids. The DNA of the CDR3 is TGTGCCACTAAGACAGGGGAAGAATTGGCCGGGGAGCTGTTTTTT. Protein product: CATKTGEELAGELFF.

The chain employs TRBV7-9 and TRBJ2-3; 7 bases line up with TRBD1. Per the germline V gene, CDR1 is SEHNR and CDR2 is FQNEAQ (reference sequence). V was pared by 3 bases and J by 4 bases, with 7 bases of the junction left unmatched. The CDR3 spans 15 residues. The CDR3 DNA follows: TGTGCCAGCAGCTTCTATGACAGGGCTTCAGATACGCAGTATTTT. It encodes CASSFYDRASDTQYF.

Many counts were recorded for this clonotype. One end of the junction fails to match germline, which may point to a read error. The gene calls are TRBV10-3 and TRBJ1-3, with a tentative D call TRBD1 (5 bases). Germline lookup yields CDR1 ENHRY and CDR2 SYGVKD. CDR3 length: 13 residues. CDR3 amino acids: CAIEGSPGNTTYF. Here the CDR3 DNA reads TGTGCCATCGAGGGGTCCCCTGGAAACACCACATATTTT.

The V call is TRBV20-1, the J call TRBJ2-4; D possibly corresponds to TRBD1 (6 bases). CDR3 size: 12 residues. Germline V lookup: CDR1 DFQATT, CDR2 SNEGSKA (reference sequence). Trimming stripped 3 bases from V and 8 bases from J, with 11 bases between. The CDR3 is CSASGGGDIQYF. The CDR3 DNA reads as TGCAGTGCTAGTGGGGGCGGCGACATTCAGTACTTC.

J is TRBJ2-5 and V is TRBV5-4; 7 nucleotides agree with TRBD1. The V and J ends lost 4 bases and 1 base, in that order; junction bases with no gene match: 7. CDR3 size: 15 residues. CDR1 and CDR2 from the germline V gene are SGHNT and YYREEE (reference sequence). CDR3 sequence reads: CASSLTRTGQETQYF. In DNA form, the CDR3 reads TGTGCCAGCAGCCTAACGAGGACAGGCCAAGAGACCCAGTACTTC. Full variable domain (outside the CDR3, taken from reference TRBV5-4 and TRBJ2-5): ETGVTQSPTHLIKTRGQQVTLRCSSQSGHNTVSWYQQALGQGPQFIFQYYREEENGRGNFPPRFSGLQFPNYSSELNVNALELDDSALYLCASSLTRTGQETQYFGPGTRLLVL.

There are many counts of this clonotype. The chain combines TRBV5-1 with TRBJ2-3, with D perhaps matching TRBD1 or TRBD2 (6 bases each). CDR3 length equals 13 residues. Germline V lookup: CDR1 SGHRS, CDR2 YFSETQ. V was clipped by 0 bases and J by 5 bases, with 7 bases between them. As DNA, the CDR3 is TGCGCCAGCAGCTTGGAGGGGGGAGATACGCAGTATTTT. Protein product: CASSLEGGDTQYF.

This clonotype was detected only a few times. V and J are TRBV5-4 and TRBJ1-1, with D perhaps matching TRBD1 (5 bases). Trimming cost V 2 bases and J 1 base, with 12 bases left between them. The germline gives CDR1 SGHNT, CDR2 YYREEE (reference sequence). The CDR3 contains 15 residues. The CDR3 sequence: CASSFGGHRNTEAFF. The CDR3 DNA is TGTGCCAGCAGCTTTGGAGGACACCGGAACACTGAAGCTTTCTTT.

At least ten counts were recorded for this clonotype. The gene calls are TRBV7-2 and TRBJ2-3; the D gene is possibly TRBD2 (6 bases). This CDR3 has 15 residues. Germline V lookup: CDR1 SGHTA, CDR2 FQGNSA. V was trimmed by 4 bases and J by 6 bases, leaving 17 bases between them. CDR3 nucleotide sequence: TGTGCCAGCAGCTCCGTGGAGGGGTCCGTCGATACGCAGTATTTT. This gives the protein CASSSVEGSVDTQYF. Complete variable domain (other parts from reference TRBV7-2 and TRBJ2-3): GAGVSQSPSNKVTEKGKDVELRCDPISGHTALYWYRQSLGQGLEFLIYFQGNSAPDKSGLPSDRFSAERTGGSVSTLTIQRTQQEDSAVYLCASSSVEGSVDTQYFGPGTRLTVL.